The source of this TCR beta chain is a study of regulatory T cells in long-lasting Graves disease. General observations from the study: Study was limited to peripheral blood, excluding thyroid tissue.

At least ten counts were recorded for this clonotype. No antigen is known for it. Time point given: newly diagnosed GD, antithyroid drugs for less than 3 months. With RNA extracted from PBMCs as input, the TCR library was made. CDR3-region Arm-PCR and iRepertoire HTBI primers produced the TCR beta libraries. MiXCR was run by TCRdb on the multiplex PCR reads, yielding one entry per CDR3 protein. Of around 500,000 distinct CDR3 sequences listed, 15% to 20% were seen once; the top ten hold 20% to 25%. The CDR3 runs 11 residues. Germline V lookup: CDR1 LGHDT, CDR2 YNNKEL (reference sequence). V dropped 6 bases and J dropped 9 bases, with 9 bases sitting between them. The same data also went into a second study, on T cells in Graves' hyperthyroidism and ophthalmopathy. Turning to that study: An initial round of RT-PCR targeting the TCR CDR3 relied on the HTBI primer set.

This sequence was found in a woman aged 40 to 65 with Graves disease. V is TRBV3-1 and J is TRBJ2-1; D may correspond to TRBD1 or TRBD2 (5 bases each). This material consisted of peripheral blood mononuclear cells (PBMCs), taken at new diagnosis, from a patient treated with antithyroid drugs. CDR3: CASSRDREQFF. In nucleotides, the CDR3 is TGTGCCAGCAGTAGGGACCGTGAGCAGTTCTTC.